This TCR beta chain was identified during a study of blood T cell repertoires in COVID-19 (dated by TCRdb to 2018 to 2021). Context from the whole study: Samples covering the acute and convalescent phases of COVID-19 were provided by collaborators in the United States, Italy and Spain. Subjects who had been exposed to COVID-19, were actively infected with it, or had recovered from it provided the deeply sampled blood TCRbeta repertoires that made up the dataset. A de-identified subject ID, COVID-19 status, age in years and sex were almost always included in the sample metadata. The samples were drawn from the first 160 participants of the ongoing ImmuneRACE study and from over 950 subjects provided by 6 global collaborators. A freely available public database, intended as a resource for researchers studying the immune response to SARS-CoV-2, is where the repertoires were released. Where available, HLA class I and class II types were obtained from metadata supplied by the sample provider rather than from assay-based typing. The material from the prospective study consisted of cDNA or gDNA derived from T cells, B-cell-depleted T cells, or PBMCs. General study outcomes and caveats: The quantity of clinical and demographic metadata differed by source and by participant and was supplied without curation.

CDR1 LNHDA and CDR2 SQIVND were looked up in the germline V gene (reference sequence). The germline V end is reduced by 5 bases and the J end by 3 bases; junction bases left unmatched: 5. From the cysteine through the phenylalanine, the CDR3 covers 16 amino acids. Only CDR3 DNA remains: 48 bases, in frame from the first base. The immunoSEQ Assay, a bias-controlled multiplex PCR, was used to amplify TCRbeta CDR3 regions from genomic DNA. On the authors' methods: The number of nucleated cells in each sample was estimated from the amplification of reference gene primers within the assay. Sequence reads were collapsed and filtered to measure the absolute abundance of every unique TCRbeta CDR3 rearrangement. For each sample, productive Simpson clonality was calculated by taking the square root of Simpson's diversity index across productive rearrangements. TCRdb carries this immuneACCESS record with in-frame sequences only. Its versions omit some clonotypes, under half of them owing to an unresolved V gene in the studies checked, with the rest unexplained. That table furnishes V, J and clone size, whereas the DNA furnished D and trimming. The sample table lists 450,000 or so clones, 70% to 90% of them with a count of one. The ten most abundant clones make up roughly 1.5% of the sample.

One collaborating source in Seattle enrolled patients during active infection and followed them longitudinally through the course of disease. Collaborating institutions collected whole blood in K2EDTA tubes following their own protocols. Collaborator samples were shipped for TCRbeta analysis as frozen whole blood, isolated PBMCs, or DNA extracted from either sample type. This clone occurred once. Its antigen specificity is not known. No clone much larger than this one lies a single base away; base qualities are absent. This clonotype was obtained from a woman aged 40-49 years with COVID-19, enrolled during active disease. The receptor chain draws on TRBV19 and TRBJ2-7, and TRBD2 matches 15 of the central bases. Sequenced sample: peripheral blood. In nucleotides, the sequence is TGTGCCAGTAGTCGGGGACTAGCGGGAGGTGGCTACGAGCAGTACTTC. Translated, this gives CASSRGLAGGGYEQYF.